The rows below give T cell receptor beta chains drawn from one sample of a study of beta chain features in type 1 diabetes. Sequencing was performed with immunoSEQ multiplex PCR; in TCRdb, only in-frame clones are kept and a portion is missing. In the table there are a few hundred thousand clones, more than 15% of which are singletons. The sequenced sample consisted of naive CD4+ T cells from blood. The receptors stem from a man aged 25-45 years with type 1 diabetes. Both conserved end residues are part of each CDR3. The D gene is left open where the match is weak. Part of the rows lack a size; the others show once, few, many or a class for expanded clones.

CAWASGSRNEQFF	TGTGCCTGGGCTAGCGGGAGTCGGAATGAGCAGTTCTTC	TRBD2	TRBV30	few	TRBJ2-1
CASSNSGNSYNEQFF	TGTGCCAGCAGCAATAGCGGTAACTCCTACAATGAGCAGTTCTTC	.	TRBV9	few	TRBJ2-1
CASGPPGQGADTQYF	TGTGCCTCCGGACCTCCGGGACAGGGAGCAGATACGCAGTATTTT	TRBD1	TRBV30	few	TRBJ2-3
CASSQRDREQYF	TGTGCCAGCAGCCAAAGGGACAGGGAGCAGTACTTC	TRBD1	TRBV4-2	.	TRBJ2-7
CASRRTVNTGELFF	TGTGCCAGCAGACGGACAGTGAACACCGGGGAGCTGTTTTTT	.	TRBV7-9	.	TRBJ2-2
CAITRDWRSSYEQYF	TGTGCCATCACAAGGGACTGGAGAAGCTCCTACGAGCAGTACTTC	.	TRBV10-3	.	TRBJ2-7
CASSGEWGRAYEQYF	TGTGCCAGCAGTGGGGAGTGGGGGAGGGCTTACGAGCAGTACTTC	TRBD2	TRBV25-1	few	TRBJ2-7
CASSLLSGSGNTIYF	TGTGCCAGCAGCTTACTAAGCGGCTCTGGAAACACCATATATTTT	.	TRBV7-9	.	TRBJ1-3
CASSGTSAGSYNEQFF	TGTGCCAGCAGTGGGACTAGCGCAGGCTCCTACAATGAGCAGTTCTTC	TRBD2	TRBV6-4	few	TRBJ2-1
CASSVRGDTGELFF	TGTGCCAGCAGCGTACGAGGAGACACCGGGGAGCTGTTTTTT	.	TRBV9	.	TRBJ2-2
CASSSSTGYGYEQYF	TGCGCCAGCAGCTCCTCGACAGGGTACGGCTACGAGCAGTACTTC	TRBD1	TRBV5-1	few	TRBJ2-7
CSVEGTGTGSTDTQYF	TGCAGCGTTGAGGGGACCGGGACAGGGAGCACAGATACGCAGTATTTT	TRBD1	TRBV29-1	.	TRBJ2-3